The source of this T cell receptor beta chain is a study of blood T cells in healthy people across ages. Study results and caveats: With naive T cell percentage, TCR beta diversity showed a strong correlation.

Next came a second PCR, run for roughly 6 to 11 cycles, which used a sample-barcoded 5' primer along with a J-beta primer mix. A single record per CDR3 protein comes from TCRdb applying MiXCR to the 5' RACE reads. The top ten hold over 30% of the sample, which has hundreds of thousands of distinct CDR3 sequences, roughly 53% seen once. Trimming stripped 6 bases from V and 0 bases from J, with 4 bases between. CDR3 length equals 12 residues. Notes on this clonotype: Antigen specificity is unknown.

This chain joins TRBV12-3 or TRBV12-4 and TRBJ2-3, with D unclear. The specimen was blood. The receptor comes from a man aged 55 to 70 in good health. The CDR3 nucleotides are TGTGCCAGCAGATCTAGCACAGATACGCAGTATTTT. Protein sequence: CASRSSTDTQYF.